This T cell receptor beta chain was observed in a study of blood T cell repertoires in COVID-19. For the study at large: Samples of COVID-19 (acute and convalescent) were obtained from the United States, Italy and Spain. Sample material is recorded as cDNA or gDNA derived from T cells, B-cell-depleted T cells, or PBMCs.

V dropped 0 bases and J dropped 5; count of bases not matched to a gene: 3. The germline V gene has CDR1 SGHNT and CDR2 YYREEE (reference sequence). This CDR3 is 14 amino acids long. TCRdb keeps only in-frame clones here, not all; method: immunoSEQ multiplex PCR. There are about 190,000 clones in the sample; roughly 81% occur only once, and 4% to 6% lies in the top ten. The rearrangement uses TRBV5-4 and TRBJ2-3, with 7 bases fitting TRBD1. This clonotype originated in a woman between 65 and 79 years old with active or convalescent COVID-19. Sequenced: peripheral blood. As DNA, the CDR3 is TGTGCCAGCAGCTTGGGACAGGGAGAAGATACGCAGTATTTT. Protein sequence: CASSLGQGEDTQYF.